This T cell receptor beta chain was identified in a study of T cells after yellow fever vaccination. The CDR3 totals 15 residues. With 5 bases removed from V and 7 bases from J, the gap between germline ends came to 18 bases. Germline-derived CDR1 and CDR2 are SGHTA and FQGTGA. TCRdb redid the calling of the 5' RACE reads with MiXCR, one entry per CDR3 protein. The sample includes 450,000 to 600,000 distinct CDR3 sequences, less than 20% of them seen just once. J is TRBJ2-1 and V is TRBV7-3, with D perhaps TRBD2 (7 bases). The receptor was isolated from a man aged 18 to 35 who received the YFV17D yellow fever vaccine. The sequences come from PBMCs, collected about 5 days after the first yellow fever vaccination. As DNA, the CDR3 is TGTGCCAGCAGCGAGGAGGGGGGGGTGTGGAATGAGCAGTTCTTC. Translation gives CASSEEGGVWNEQFF.